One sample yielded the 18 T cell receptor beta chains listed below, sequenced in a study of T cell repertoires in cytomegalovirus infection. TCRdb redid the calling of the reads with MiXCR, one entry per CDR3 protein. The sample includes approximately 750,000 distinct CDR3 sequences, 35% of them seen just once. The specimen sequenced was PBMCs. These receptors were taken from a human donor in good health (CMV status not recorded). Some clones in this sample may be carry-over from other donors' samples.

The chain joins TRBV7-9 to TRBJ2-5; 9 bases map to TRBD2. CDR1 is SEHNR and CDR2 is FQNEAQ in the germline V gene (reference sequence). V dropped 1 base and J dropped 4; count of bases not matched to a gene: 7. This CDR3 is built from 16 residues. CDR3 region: CASSLGVAGVSETQYF. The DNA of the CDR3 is TGTGCCAGCAGCTTAGGGGTAGCGGGAGTCTCAGAGACCCAGTACTTC. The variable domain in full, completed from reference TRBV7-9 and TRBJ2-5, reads DTGVSQNPRHKITKRGQNVTFRCDPISEHNRLYWYRQTLGQGPEFLTYFQNEAQLEKSRLLSDRFSAERPKGSFSTLEIQRTEQGDSAMYLCASSLGVAGVSETQYFGPGTRLLVL.

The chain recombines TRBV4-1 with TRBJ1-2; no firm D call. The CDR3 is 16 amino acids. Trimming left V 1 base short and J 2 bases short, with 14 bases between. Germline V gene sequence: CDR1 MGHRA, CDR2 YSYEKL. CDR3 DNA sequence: TGCGCCAGCAGCCAAGGCCTGGGGAACCTCAACTATGGCTACACCTTC. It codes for CASSQGLGNLNYGYTF.

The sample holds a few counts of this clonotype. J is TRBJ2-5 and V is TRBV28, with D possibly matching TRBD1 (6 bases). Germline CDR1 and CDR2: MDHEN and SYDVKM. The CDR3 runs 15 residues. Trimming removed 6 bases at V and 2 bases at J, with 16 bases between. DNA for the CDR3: TGTGCCAGCAGGACCTGGACAGCCCTTCAAGAGACCCAGTACTTC. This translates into CASRTWTALQETQYF.

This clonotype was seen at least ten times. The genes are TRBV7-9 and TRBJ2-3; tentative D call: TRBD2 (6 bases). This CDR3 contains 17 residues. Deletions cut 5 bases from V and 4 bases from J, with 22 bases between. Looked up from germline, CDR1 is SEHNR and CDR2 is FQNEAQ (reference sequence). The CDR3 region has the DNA TGTGCCAGCAGCAAGAAGGGCGGGGAGTATATCGCAGATACGCAGTATTTT. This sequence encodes CASSKKGGEYIADTQYF.

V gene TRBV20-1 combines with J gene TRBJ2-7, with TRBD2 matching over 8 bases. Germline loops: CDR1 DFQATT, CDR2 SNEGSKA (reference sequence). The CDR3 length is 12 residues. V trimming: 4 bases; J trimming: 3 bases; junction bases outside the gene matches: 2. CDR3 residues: CSAKSGSYEQYF. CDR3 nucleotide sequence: TGCAGTGCTAAAAGCGGGAGCTACGAGCAGTACTTC.

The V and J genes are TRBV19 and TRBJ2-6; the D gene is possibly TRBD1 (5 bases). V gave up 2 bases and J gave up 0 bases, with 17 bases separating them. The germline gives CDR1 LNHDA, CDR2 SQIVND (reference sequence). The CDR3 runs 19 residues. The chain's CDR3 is CASSIFGDSAFSGANVLTF. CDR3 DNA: TGTGCCAGTAGTATATTTGGAGACAGCGCCTTCTCTGGGGCCAACGTCCTGACTTTC.

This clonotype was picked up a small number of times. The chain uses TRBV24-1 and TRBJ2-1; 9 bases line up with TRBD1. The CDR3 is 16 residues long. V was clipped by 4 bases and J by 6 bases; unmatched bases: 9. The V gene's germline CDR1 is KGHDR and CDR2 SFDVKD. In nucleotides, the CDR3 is TGTGCCACCAGTGAGGGGACAGGGACGGGGCCCAATGAGCAGTTCTTC. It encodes CATSEGTGTGPNEQFF.

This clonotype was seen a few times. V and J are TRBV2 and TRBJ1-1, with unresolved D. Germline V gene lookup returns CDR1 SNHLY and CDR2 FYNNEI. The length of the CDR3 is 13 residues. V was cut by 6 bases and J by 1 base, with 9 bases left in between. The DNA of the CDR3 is TGTGCCAGCAGGCGCGACACGAACACTGAAGCTTTCTTT. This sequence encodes CASRRDTNTEAFF.

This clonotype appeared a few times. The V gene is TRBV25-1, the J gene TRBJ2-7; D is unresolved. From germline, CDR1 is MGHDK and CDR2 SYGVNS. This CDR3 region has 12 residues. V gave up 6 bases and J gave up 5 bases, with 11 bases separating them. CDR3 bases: TGTGCCAGCAGGCCCTCATGGGACGAGCAGTACTTC. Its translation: CASRPSWDEQYF.

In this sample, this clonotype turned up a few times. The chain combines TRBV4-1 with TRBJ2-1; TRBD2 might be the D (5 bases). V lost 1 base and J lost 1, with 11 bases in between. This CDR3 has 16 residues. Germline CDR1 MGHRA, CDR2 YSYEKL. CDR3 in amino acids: CASSQGTGRSYNEQFF. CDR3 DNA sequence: TGCGCCAGCAGCCAAGGGACGGGAAGATCCTACAATGAGCAGTTCTTC.

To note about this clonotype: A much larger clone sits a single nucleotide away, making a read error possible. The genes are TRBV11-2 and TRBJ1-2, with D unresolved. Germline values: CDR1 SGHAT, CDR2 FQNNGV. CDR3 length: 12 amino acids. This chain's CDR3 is CSSSLETSGYTF. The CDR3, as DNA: TGTTCCAGCAGCTTAGAAACTAGCGGCTACACCTTC.

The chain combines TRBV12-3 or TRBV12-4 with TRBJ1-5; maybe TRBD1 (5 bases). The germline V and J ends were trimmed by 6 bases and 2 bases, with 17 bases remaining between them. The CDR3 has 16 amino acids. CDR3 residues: CASSLFQGEGNQPQHF. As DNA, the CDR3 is TGTGCCAGCAGCCTGTTTCAGGGAGAAGGCAATCAGCCCCAGCATTTT.

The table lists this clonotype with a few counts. This CDR3 is CATSRDPIRDQPQHF. CDR3 nucleotides: TGTGCCACCAGCAGAGATCCCATTCGTGATCAGCCCCAGCATTTT. This rearrangement joins TRBV15 to TRBJ1-5; D is undetermined. Trimming removed 0 bases at V and 5 bases at J, with 11 bases between. The CDR3 extends over 15 amino acids. The germline V gene has CDR1 LNHNV and CDR2 YYDKDF (reference sequence).

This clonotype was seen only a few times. CDR3 amino acids: CASSLAIDFYEQYF. The CDR3 region has the DNA TGTGCCAGCAGCTTGGCCATTGACTTCTACGAGCAGTACTTC. The rearrangement uses TRBV5-5 and TRBJ2-7; no definite D call. Germline CDR1 and CDR2: SGHKS and YYEKEE (reference sequence). The CDR3 contains 14 residues. Trimming took 0 bases from V and 3 from J, leaving 10 bases between them.

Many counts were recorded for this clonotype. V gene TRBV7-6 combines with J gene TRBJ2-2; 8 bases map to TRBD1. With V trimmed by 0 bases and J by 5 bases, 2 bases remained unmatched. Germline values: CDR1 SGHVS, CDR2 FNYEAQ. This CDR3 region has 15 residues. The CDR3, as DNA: TGTGCCAGCAGCTTAGCGACAGGGGTTACCGGGGAGCTGTTTTTT. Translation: CASSLATGVTGELFF. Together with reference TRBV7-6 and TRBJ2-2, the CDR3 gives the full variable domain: GAGVSQSPRYKVTKRGQDVALRCDPISGHVSLYWYRQALGQGPEFLTYFNYEAQQDKSGLPNDRFSAERPEGSISTLTIQRTEQRDSAMYRCASSLATGVTGELFFGEGSRLTVL.

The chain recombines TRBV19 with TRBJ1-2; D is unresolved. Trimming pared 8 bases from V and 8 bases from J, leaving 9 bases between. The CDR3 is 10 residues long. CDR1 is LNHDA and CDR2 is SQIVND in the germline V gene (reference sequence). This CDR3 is CASSHRGYTF. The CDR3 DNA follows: TGTGCCAGTTCCCATCGGGGCTACACCTTC.

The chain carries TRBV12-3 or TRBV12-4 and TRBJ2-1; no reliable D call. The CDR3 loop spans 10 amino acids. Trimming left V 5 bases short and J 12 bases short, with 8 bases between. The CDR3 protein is CASSGLGQFF. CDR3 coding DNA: TGTGCCAGCAGTGGGCTCGGGCAGTTCTTC.

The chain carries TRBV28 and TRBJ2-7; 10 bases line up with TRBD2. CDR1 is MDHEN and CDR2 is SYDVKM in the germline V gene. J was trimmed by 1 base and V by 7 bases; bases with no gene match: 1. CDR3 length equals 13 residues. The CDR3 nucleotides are TGTGCCAGCATACTAGCGGGGTCCTACGAGCAGTACTTC. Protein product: CASILAGSYEQYF.